The rows below give T cell receptor beta chains drawn from one sample of a study of blood T cell repertoires in COVID-19. TCRdb's table, derived via immunoSEQ multiplex PCR, lists solely in-frame clones and lacks some. The repertoire holds approximately 130,000 clones, with roughly 84% as singletons. Sequencing was carried out using peripheral blood. Every receptor here comes from a man aged 60 to 75 with acute or convalescent COVID-19. CDR3s include the opening cysteine and the closing phenylalanine or tryptophan. Each record gives: J gene, clone size, D gene, V gene, CDR3 protein, CDR3 DNA. The D gene is left open where the match is weak. Part of the rows lack a size; the others show once, few, many or a class for expanded clones.

TRBJ1-1,.,TRBD1,TRBV19,CASRPEGAWTEAFF,TGTGCCAGTAGGCCCGAGGGGGCGTGGACTGAAGCTTTCTTT
TRBJ2-3,.,TRBD1,TRBV29-1,CSVEEQGANTQYF,TGCAGCGTTGAAGAACAGGGGGCAAATACGCAGTATTTT
TRBJ2-3,.,.,TRBV5-1,CASSLQLWATDTQYF,TGCGCCAGCAGCTTGCAGTTATGGGCGACAGATACGCAGTATTTT
TRBJ2-4,.,.,TRBV18,CASSPPATGENIQYF,TGTGCCAGCTCACCACCTGCGACAGGAGAAAACATTCAGTACTTC
TRBJ2-7,once,TRBD2,TRBV28,CASSLKAGGYEQYF,TGTGCCAGCAGTTTGAAGGCGGGAGGCTACGAGCAGTACTTC
TRBJ1-5,.,TRBD1,TRBV3-1/TRBV3-2,CASSPPGTGNQPQHF,TGTGCCAGCAGCCCCCCCGGGACAGGGAATCAGCCCCAGCATTTT
TRBJ1-2,.,TRBD1,TRBV6-6,CASSPRPGQIFGGTF,TGTGCCAGCAGCCCTAGGCCGGGACAGATCTTCGGAGGGACCTTC
TRBJ2-1,.,TRBD2,TRBV11-2,CASRGLVTNEQFF,TGTGCCAGCCGGGGACTAGTGACGAATGAGCAGTTCTTC
TRBJ2-1,.,.,TRBV6-5,CVIGTSPYNEQFF,TGTGTCATAGGGACAAGTCCCTACAATGAGCAGTTCTTC
TRBJ1-2,few,TRBD1,TRBV28,CASSLSGTGNYGYTF,TGTGCCAGCAGCCTATCCGGGACAGGGAACTATGGCTACACCTTC
TRBJ1-1,.,.,TRBV6-2/TRBV6-3,CASSTLGDRTEAFF,TGTGCCAGCAGTACTCTCGGAGACCGCACTGAAGCTTTCTTT
TRBJ2-3,.,.,TRBV7-2,CASSSSQGDTQYF,TGTGCCAGCAGCTCTTCTCAGGGAGATACGCAGTATTTT
TRBJ2-7,once,.,TRBV11-2,CASSSPRVPYEQYF,TGTGCCAGCAGCTCACCCCGAGTACCCTACGAGCAGTACTTC
TRBJ2-7,.,.,TRBV12-3/TRBV12-4,CASSLAPSEQYF,TGTGCCAGCAGTTTAGCTCCCTCCGAGCAGTACTTC
TRBJ2-7,.,.,TRBV2,CASSGDGSSYEQYF,TGTGCCAGCAGTGGGGACGGGAGCTCCTACGAGCAGTACTTC
TRBJ2-1,.,.,TRBV5-1,CASTRGDARYNEQFF,TGCGCCAGCACCAGGGGGGACGCCCGTTACAATGAGCAGTTCTTC
TRBJ1-5,.,TRBD1,TRBV6-1,CASSDGRGHSQPQHF,TGTGCCAGCAGTGATGGCAGGGGGCATAGTCAGCCCCAGCATTTT
TRBJ2-7,.,.,TRBV27,CASGHGDEQYF,TGTGCCAGCGGTCACGGGGACGAGCAGTACTTC
TRBJ2-7,.,TRBD2,TRBV9,CASSGRTSGRYEQYF,TGTGCCAGCAGCGGCAGGACTAGCGGGCGTTACGAGCAGTACTTC
TRBJ2-1,once,TRBD1,TRBV9,CASSAGTGTYNEQFF,TGTGCCAGCAGCGCCGGGACAGGTACCTACAATGAGCAGTTCTTC
TRBJ2-3,.,.,TRBV11-3,CASSLTAASTDTQYF,TGTGCCAGCAGCTTAACGGCAGCGAGCACAGATACGCAGTATTTT
TRBJ2-3,.,.,TRBV28,CASSLQGPFPDTQYF,TGTGCCAGCAGTCTCCAGGGTCCCTTCCCAGATACGCAGTATTTT
TRBJ2-7,few,TRBD2,TRBV6-2/TRBV6-3,CASSSGTSGAYEQYF,TGTGCCAGCAGCTCAGGGACTAGCGGAGCCTACGAGCAGTACTTC
TRBJ1-6,.,.,TRBV19,CASSIKSLGDNSPLHF,TGTGCCAGTAGTATTAAATCCCTAGGGGATAATTCACCCCTCCACTTT
TRBJ1-5,.,TRBD1,TRBV28,CASSSGQLNQPQHF,TGTGCCAGCAGTTCGGGACAGCTCAATCAGCCCCAGCATTTT
TRBJ1-5,.,.,TRBV2,CASSEYRGRVRGVGQPQHF,TGTGCCAGCAGTGAATATCGAGGTCGGGTTCGGGGAGTGGGTCAGCCCCAGCATTTT
TRBJ1-1,.,TRBD1,TRBV28,CASSPTPGTADTEAFF,TGTGCCAGCAGTCCCACTCCCGGGACAGCCGACACTGAAGCTTTCTTT
TRBJ2-1,.,TRBD1,TRBV27,CASSLSRGIGTVLFF,TGTGCCAGCAGTTTATCGAGGGGGATAGGGACAGTTTTGTTCTTC
TRBJ2-2,once,TRBD2,TRBV9,CASSAWTSGRARYTGELFF,TGTGCCAGCAGCGCCTGGACTAGCGGGAGGGCCCGCTACACCGGGGAGCTGTTTTTT
TRBJ2-5,.,.,TRBV6-2/TRBV6-3,CASSYVPLGGVQETQYF,TGTGCCAGCAGTTACGTCCCCCTTGGGGGCGTCCAAGAGACCCAGTACTTC
TRBJ2-1,.,.,TRBV25-1,CASSDPRGGSSYNEQFF,TGTGCCAGCAGTGATCCCAGGGGCGGGAGCTCCTACAATGAGCAGTTCTTC
TRBJ1-4,.,.,TRBV12-3/TRBV12-4,CASSLASEKLFF,TGTGCCAGCAGTCTCGCCAGTGAAAAACTGTTTTTT
TRBJ1-2,.,.,TRBV19,CASRNRLKGYGYTF,TGTGCCAGTAGGAACAGGCTAAAGGGCTATGGCTACACCTTC
TRBJ2-3,.,TRBD1,TRBV6-5,CASSYMSAQGADTQYF,TGTGCCAGCAGTTATATGTCCGCCCAGGGGGCAGATACGCAGTATTTT
TRBJ2-3,.,.,TRBV6-5,CASRPGMSTDTQYF,TGTGCCAGCCGACCAGGGATGAGCACAGATACGCAGTATTTT
TRBJ2-7,once,TRBD2,TRBV7-2,CASSFPGLAGGPAYEQYF,TGTGCCAGCAGCTTTCCAGGACTAGCGGGAGGTCCAGCCTACGAGCAGTACTTC
TRBJ1-5,.,.,TRBV5-8,CASSFGGSNQPQHF,TGTGCCAGCAGCTTCGGAGGGAGCAATCAGCCCCAGCATTTT
TRBJ2-3,.,TRBD2,TRBV5-1,CASFLGLARDTQYF,TGCGCCAGCTTCCTGGGACTAGCCCGGGATACGCAGTATTTT
TRBJ2-5,.,.,TRBV7-6,CASSRLQGRGETQYF,TGTGCCAGCAGCCGTTTGCAGGGGAGAGGGGAGACCCAGTACTTC
TRBJ2-1,.,TRBD2,TRBV24-1,CATSDFAGGFSNEQFF,TGTGCCACCAGTGATTTTGCGGGAGGGTTTTCCAATGAGCAGTTCTTC
TRBJ2-3,.,.,TRBV6-2/TRBV6-3,CASSPFLRQGTDTQYF,TGTGCCAGCAGCCCTTTCCTCCGGCAGGGCACAGATACGCAGTATTTT
TRBJ1-4,.,TRBD1,TRBV5-1,CASGTGASNEKLFF,TGCGCCAGCGGCACAGGGGCCTCTAATGAAAAACTGTTTTTT
TRBJ2-5,.,TRBD2,TRBV10-3,CAIRTTSGNSQETQYF,TGTGCCATCAGAACAACTAGCGGGAATAGCCAAGAGACCCAGTACTTC
TRBJ2-2,.,.,TRBV10-3,CAIREGLSNTGELFF,TGTGCCATCAGGGAGGGGCTTTCGAACACCGGGGAGCTGTTTTTT
TRBJ2-7,.,TRBD1,TRBV11-2,CASSSGQGADEQYF,TGTGCCAGCAGCTCTGGACAGGGGGCAGACGAGCAGTACTTC
TRBJ2-7,.,TRBD1,TRBV6-5,CASSDSGTGVHEQYF,TGTGCCAGCAGTGACTCCGGGACAGGGGTCCACGAGCAGTACTTC
TRBJ2-1,.,TRBD2,TRBV6-1,CASSEREASGSWNEQFF,TGTGCCAGCAGTGAAAGGGAGGCTAGCGGGAGTTGGAATGAGCAGTTCTTC
TRBJ2-1,.,.,TRBV30,CAWSVDSTVEQFF,TGTGCCTGGAGTGTTGACAGTACGGTTGAGCAGTTCTTC
TRBJ2-7,once,.,TRBV21-1,CASSKGPDSFYEQYF,TGTGCCAGCAGCAAAGGGCCGGACAGCTTCTACGAGCAGTACTTC
TRBJ2-5,.,TRBD1,TRBV11-3,CASSIGQGETQYF,TGTGCCAGCAGCATCGGACAGGGAGAGACCCAGTACTTC